Each of the 31 T cell receptor beta chains below was sequenced from the same sample in a study of T cell repertoires in cytomegalovirus infection (dated 2019 in TCRdb). What this sample's treatment or condition label stands for: in vitro stimulation with specific CMV peptide epitopes to enrich CMV-specific T cells. These receptors are not linked to any known antigen. Instrument on record: Illumina HiSeq 1500. The public sequencing data were trimmed at Q25 with fastp and processed into clonotypes with MiXCR by TCRdb, which kept only in-frame beta chains. For every CDR3 protein sequence, its rows merge into one entry that carries the most common genes and DNA. The sample table lists 340,000 or so distinct CDR3 sequences, 20% to 25% of them with a count of one. The ten largest account for 13% of the sample. The sample here was cultured PBMCs, taken from culture after CMV antigen stimulation. These receptors were taken from a human donor in good health (CMV status not recorded). Some clones in this sample may be carry-over from other donors' samples.

This sequence joins TRBV7-6 and TRBJ1-6, with a tentative D call TRBD1 (5 bases). Germline values: CDR1 SGHVS, CDR2 FNYEAQ. The CDR3 totals 14 residues. Trimming removed 3 bases from V and 14 bases from J, with 17 bases in between. CDR3 sequence (DNA): TGTGCCAGCAGCTTGATCAGGGAGAGAGCCACCCTCCACTTT. As protein: CASSLIRERATLHF. The full variable domain, completed using reference TRBV7-6 and TRBJ1-6, is GAGVSQSPRYKVTKRGQDVALRCDPISGHVSLYWYRQALGQGPEFLTYFNYEAQQDKSGLPNDRFSAERPEGSISTLTIQRTEQRDSAMYRCASSLIRERATLHFGNGTRLTVT.

V gene TRBV5-4 combines with J gene TRBJ1-2; D ambiguous. The CDR3 runs to 15 residues. The V and J ends lost 4 bases and 5 bases respectively, with 18 bases between them. Germline V gene sequence: CDR1 SGHNT, CDR2 YYREEE (reference sequence). CDR3 nucleotides: TGTGCCAGCAGCCCGGTCGGGGTGACTGGGTATGGCTACACCTTC. Translating it yields CASSPVGVTGYGYTF.

The table lists this clonotype with many counts. The rearrangement uses TRBV27 and TRBJ2-3, with 7 bases fitting TRBD1. This CDR3 is 15 amino acids long. CDR1 MNHEY and CDR2 SMNVEV come from the germline V gene (reference sequence). The junction had 8 bases not matched to a gene; V was cut back by 6 bases and J by 2 bases. The CDR3 loop is CASRNGQVFTDTQYF. DNA of the CDR3: TGTGCCAGCAGAAATGGACAGGTTTTCACAGATACGCAGTATTTT.

In this sample, this clonotype turned up a few times. The genes are TRBV10-3 and TRBJ1-4, with 8 bases identical to TRBD1. The germline V gene encodes CDR1 ENHRY and CDR2 SYGVKD. V lost 7 bases to trimming and J lost 5 bases; unmatched junction nucleotides: 3. The CDR3 has 13 residues. CDR3: CAIKGQENEKLFF. The CDR3 DNA reads TGTGCCATCAAGGGACAGGAAAATGAAAAACTGTTTTTT.

The table lists this clonotype with many counts. The CDR3 reads CASSLALETQYF. The CDR3 nucleotides are TGTGCCAGCAGCTTAGCGCTGGAGACCCAGTACTTC. The chain is built from TRBV7-2 and TRBJ2-5; D ambiguous. Trimming left V 0 bases short and J 5 bases short, with 4 bases between. Germline CDR1 and CDR2: SGHTA and FQGNSA. The CDR3 has 12 residues.

This clonotype was seen just once. The chain joins TRBV5-8 to TRBJ2-5; the D gene is possibly TRBD2 (6 bases). The CDR3 spans 14 residues. Germline assignment: CDR1 SGHTS and CDR2 YDEGEE. Trimming took 4 bases from V and 5 from J, leaving 15 bases between them. The CDR3 nucleotides are TGTGCCAGCAGCCACGGGACCAGCGGGGAGACCCAGTACTTC. It codes for CASSHGTSGETQYF.

Only a few counts were recorded for this clonotype. V gene TRBV6-6 combines with J gene TRBJ2-1, with 9 bases matching TRBD2. The CDR3 has 16 amino acids. The junction had 3 bases not matched to a gene; V was cut back by 0 bases and J by 3 bases. CDR1 is MNHNY and CDR2 is SVGAGI in the germline V gene (reference sequence). CDR3 amino acids: CASSYSKLAGYNEQFF. Written as DNA, the CDR3 is TGTGCCAGCAGTTACTCGAAACTAGCGGGCTACAATGAGCAGTTCTTC.

Many counts were recorded for this clonotype. This rearrangement joins TRBV7-2 to TRBJ2-7; D is uncertain. The CDR3 length is 16 residues. V dropped 0 bases and J dropped 2 bases, with 14 bases sitting between them. In germline, CDR1 is SGHTA, CDR2 FQGNSA. This CDR3 reads CASSLAGSGATYEQYF. The CDR3 bases are TGTGCCAGCAGCTTAGCGGGGTCAGGTGCGACCTACGAGCAGTACTTC.

This clonotype came up many times. This chain connects TRBV7-2 to TRBJ2-1; 8 nucleotides agree with TRBD2. The germline gives CDR1 SGHTA, CDR2 FQGNSA. V dropped 2 bases and J dropped 6; count of bases not matched to a gene: 9. CDR3 length: 16 amino acids. The CDR3 bases are TGTGCCAGCAGCTTAATTTTACTAGCGGCCCTCAATGAGCAGTTCTTC. Protein sequence: CASSLILLAALNEQFF. The variable domain in full, completed from reference TRBV7-2 and TRBJ2-1, reads GAGVSQSPSNKVTEKGKDVELRCDPISGHTALYWYRQSLGQGLEFLIYFQGNSAPDKSGLPSDRFSAERTGGSVSTLTIQRTQQEDSAVYLCASSLILLAALNEQFFGPGTRLTVL.

This clonotype showed up just a few times. This chain connects TRBV7-9 to TRBJ1-1; 7 nucleotides align to TRBD1. CDR3 length: 12 amino acids. V was pared by 3 bases and J by 11 bases, with 6 bases of the junction left unmatched. CDR1 and CDR2 from the germline V gene are SEHNR and FQNEAQ (reference sequence). The CDR3 DNA follows: TGTGCCAGCAGCTTTCAAGACAGGGCTGCTTTCTTT. As protein: CASSFQDRAAFF.

This clonotype was seen more than once but under ten times. The CDR3 here is CASSSVRGGELFF. In nucleotides, the CDR3 is TGTGCCAGCAGCTCAGTCCGGGGCGGGGAGCTGTTTTTT. This chain joins TRBV7-7 and TRBJ2-2; possible D gene TRBD2, 5 bases. CDR1 is SSHAT, CDR2 FNYEAQ, per germline (reference sequence). The germline V and J ends were trimmed by 4 bases and 7 bases, with 10 bases remaining between them. The CDR3 is made up of 13 amino acids.

In its sample, this clonotype was seen many times. The chain carries TRBV7-9 and TRBJ2-2; 9 bases fit TRBD1. The CDR3 sequence is 15 residues long. V shed 5 bases and J 5 bases; nucleotides not matched to a gene: 6. The germline gives CDR1 SEHNR, CDR2 FQNEAQ (reference sequence). As DNA, the CDR3 is TGTGCCAGCAGCGGGGACAGGGTAGTGACCGGGGAGCTGTTTTTT. This sequence encodes CASSGDRVVTGELFF.

At least ten counts were recorded for this clonotype. The chain combines TRBV7-2 with TRBJ1-1, with a weak D call TRBD1 (6 bases). V was pared by 2 bases and J by 4 bases, with 23 bases between. The CDR3 is made up of 18 amino acids. Germline V gene sequence: CDR1 SGHTA, CDR2 FQGNSA. DNA for the CDR3: TGTGCCAGCAGCTTACTCGGACAGACAAGGGGTTTATCCACTGAAGCTTTCTTT. This gives the protein CASSLLGQTRGLSTEAFF.

In its sample, this clonotype was seen many times. The chain carries TRBV7-9 and TRBJ1-3; D might be TRBD1 (5 bases). V dropped 5 bases and J dropped 0 bases, with 23 bases sitting between them. CDR1 is SEHNR and CDR2 is FQNEAQ in the germline V gene (reference sequence). The CDR3 sequence is 19 residues long. For the CDR3, the DNA is TGTGCCAGCAGCCCTCGAGGACAATCGGGGTCAATCTCTGGAAACACCATATATTTT. Protein sequence: CASSPRGQSGSISGNTIYF.

This clonotype was seen at least ten times. The rearrangement links TRBV12-3 or TRBV12-4 to TRBJ2-1; D might be TRBD1 (5 bases). The CDR3 runs 13 residues. The V and J ends lost 6 bases and 7 bases respectively, with 13 bases between them. CDR3 bases: TGTGCCAGCAGCCGCAAGAAGGGGAATGAGCAGTTCTTC. Residues: CASSRKKGNEQFF.

This clonotype was seen ten or more times. The rearrangement uses TRBV19 and TRBJ2-1; D could derive from TRBD1 or TRBD2 (5 bases each). The CDR3 loop spans 14 amino acids. The V end lost 7 bases, the J end lost 2 bases, and 12 bases lay between the germline ends. In germline, CDR1 is LNHDA, CDR2 SQIVND (reference sequence). In nucleotides, the CDR3 is TGTGCCAGTAACCGGGGACGGACCTACAATGAGCAGTTCTTC. This codes for CASNRGRTYNEQFF.

A few counts support this clonotype. The J gene is TRBJ2-1, the V gene TRBV4-2, with 9 bases fitting TRBD1. The trim removed 2 bases at V and 7 bases at J, leaving 9 bases unmatched. The germline V gene encodes CDR1 LGHNA and CDR2 YNFKEQ. The CDR3 length is 16 residues. This chain's CDR3 is CASSQTGTGQENEQFF. The CDR3 DNA reads as TGTGCCAGCAGCCAAACCGGGACAGGGCAGGAAAATGAGCAGTTCTTC.

This clonotype was seen ten or more times. The chain employs TRBV7-8 and TRBJ2-7; no reliable D call. This CDR3 is 13 amino acids long. The germline V and J ends were trimmed by 4 bases and 4 bases, with 11 bases remaining between them. In germline, CDR1 is SGHVS, CDR2 FQNEAQ. This CDR3 reads CASSSYSEYEQYF. The CDR3 nucleotides are TGTGCCAGCAGCTCATACTCCGAGTACGAGCAGTACTTC.

The gene calls are TRBV28 and TRBJ2-1; TRBD2 matches 14 bases. V gave up 8 bases and J gave up 12 bases; unmatched junction bases: 9. CDR3 length: 14 residues. Germline V lookup: CDR1 MDHEN, CDR2 SYDVKM. The CDR3, as DNA: TGTGCCAGCCTTCCGGGACTAGCGGGAGCTGGGCAGTTCTTC. This codes for CASLPGLAGAGQFF.

The gene calls are TRBV28 and TRBJ1-1, with TRBD1 matching 8 bases. The length of the CDR3 is 11 residues. The germline V gene has CDR1 MDHEN and CDR2 SYDVKM. CDR3 sequence: CVTGAGTEAFF. In DNA, the CDR3 is TGTGTGACAGGGGCCGGGACTGAAGCTTTCTTT.

This clonotype was counted between two and nine times. J is TRBJ2-1 and V is TRBV6-2 or TRBV6-3, with D unresolved. Germline CDR1 and CDR2: MNHEY and SVGEGT. This CDR3 has 17 amino acids. The V gene lost 0 bases and the J gene lost 2 bases, with 14 bases spanning the gap. The CDR3: CASSYSLGPSTYNEQFF. CDR3 in DNA: TGTGCCAGCAGTTACTCGTTAGGCCCTAGTACCTACAATGAGCAGTTCTTC.

The rearrangement links TRBV7-2 to TRBJ2-3; the match to TRBD2 covers 8 bases. The J segment lost 6 bases and the V segment lost 1 base, leaving 15 bases of the junction unmatched. CDR1 and CDR2 (germline): SGHTA, FQGNSA. The CDR3 sequence is 18 residues long. The CDR3 DNA is TGTGCCAGCAGCTTAGGGGGACCGCTAGCGGGTGGGCAGGATACGCAGTATTTT. It is translated as CASSLGGPLAGGQDTQYF.

This clonotype was picked up many times. The chain recombines TRBV6-2 or TRBV6-3 with TRBJ2-7, with 7 bases aligning to TRBD2. In germline, CDR1 is MNHEY, CDR2 SVGEGT. J lost 4 bases, V lost 4 bases, and 13 bases had no gene match. CDR3 length: 16 amino acids. CDR3 in amino acids: CASSSPRRGRTYEQYV. DNA for the CDR3: TGTGCCAGCAGTTCACCTCGGCGCGGGAGAACGTACGAGCAGTACGTC.

The CDR3 loop is CASGLAGRPDTQYF. Written as DNA, the CDR3 is TGTGCCAGTGGTTTAGCGGGGAGGCCAGATACGCAGTATTTT. This chain uses TRBV19 with TRBJ2-3; 8 bases align to TRBD2. Germline loops: CDR1 LNHDA, CDR2 SQIVND (reference sequence). The J segment lost 4 bases and the V segment lost 8 bases, leaving 8 bases of the junction unmatched. This CDR3 is 14 amino acids long.

CDR3 protein: CASSPTSLLGTGLNQPQHF. In DNA form, the CDR3 reads TGTGCCAGCTCACCAACTTCTTTGCTTGGGACAGGACTAAATCAGCCCCAGCATTTT. The chain recombines TRBV18 with TRBJ1-5; 8 bases fit TRBD1. The germline CDR1 and CDR2 sequences are KGHSH and LQKENI. CDR3 length: 19 residues. Unmatched junction bases numbered 16, after V lost 2 bases and J lost 4 bases. The full variable domain, in which reference TRBV18 and TRBJ1-5 provide the parts outside the CDR3, is NAGVMQNPRHLVRRRGQEARLRCSPMKGHSHVYWYRQLPEEGLKFMVYLQKENIIDESGMPKERFSAEFPKEGPSILRIQQVVRGDSAAYFCASSPTSLLGTGLNQPQHFGDGTRLSIL.

This chain links TRBV12-3 or TRBV12-4 with TRBJ2-2; a possible D gene is TRBD2 (6 bases). The CDR3 spans 16 residues. Trimming pared 3 bases from V and 6 bases from J, leaving 17 bases between. The CDR3 nucleotides are TGTGCCAGCAGTTTGGCGGGACTCACTCAACCCGGGGAGCTGTTTTTT. Its protein product is CASSLAGLTQPGELFF.

This clonotype was seen at least ten times. The V and J genes are TRBV7-2 and TRBJ2-6; D possibly corresponds to TRBD1 (6 bases). Germline lookup yields CDR1 SGHTA and CDR2 FQGNSA. This CDR3 spans 17 amino acids. V lost 0 bases and J lost 1, with 10 bases in between. The CDR3 DNA reads as TGTGCCAGCAGCTTAGCGCCCAGGGGTTCTGGGGCCAACGTCCTGACTTTC. Translation: CASSLAPRGSGANVLTF.

This clonotype has only a few counts. The chain joins TRBV6-1 to TRBJ1-5; D may be TRBD1 (5 bases). Germline loops: CDR1 MNHNS, CDR2 SASEGT. The CDR3 spans 13 residues. V gave up 1 base and J gave up 7 bases, with 8 bases separating them. As DNA, the CDR3 is TGTGCCAGCAGTGAAGGGAGGGGCCAGCCCCAGCATTTT. Its protein is CASSEGRGQPQHF.

This chain connects TRBV29-1 to TRBJ2-7; 7 bases map to TRBD1. Germline V gene sequence: CDR1 SQVTM, CDR2 ANQGSEA. The CDR3 covers 15 residues. The V gene end was trimmed by 2 bases and the J gene end by 7 bases; junction bases not matched to a gene: 14. The CDR3 loop reads CSVERGPGGMGEQYF. The CDR3 nucleotides read TGCAGCGTTGAAAGGGGGCCAGGTGGGATGGGAGAGCAGTACTTC.

This clonotype was found a few times. The chain links TRBV7-2 to TRBJ2-1; no reliable D call. Germline V gives CDR1 SGHTA, CDR2 FQGNSA. V lost 6 bases and J lost 4, with 13 bases in between. The CDR3 extends over 14 amino acids. Here the CDR3 DNA reads TGTGCCAGCAGTATGGGGAACGTTTACAATGAGCAGTTCTTC. This encodes CASSMGNVYNEQFF.

This chain connects TRBV20-1 to TRBJ2-7, with TRBD2 matching 14 bases. CDR1 is DFQATT and CDR2 is SNEGSKA in the germline V gene (reference sequence). This CDR3 is built from 16 residues. V shed 2 bases and J 6 bases; nucleotides not matched to a gene: 9. This CDR3 reads CSARPGLAGVRSEQYF. The CDR3 DNA follows: TGCAGTGCTAGACCGGGACTAGCGGGAGTTAGGTCCGAGCAGTACTTC.